The next 29 T cell receptor beta chains were all read from a single sample in a study of blood T cells in healthy people across ages. Through a sample-barcoded 5' primer and a J-beta primer mix, a second PCR was run for roughly 6 to 12 cycles. TCRdb reprocessed the 5' RACE reads via MiXCR and lists one record per CDR3 protein. The data show roughly 730,000 distinct CDR3 sequences, roughly three fifths seen once. The sample was blood. The source of these receptors is a man in his forties in good health.

J is TRBJ1-2 and V is TRBV20-1, with D perhaps matching TRBD1 (5 bases). The CDR3 runs 11 residues. Germline V gene lookup returns CDR1 DFQATT and CDR2 SNEGSKA (reference sequence). V was clipped by 5 bases and J by 12 bases, with 16 bases between them. The CDR3 reads CSAGRIRENTF. The DNA for the CDR3 is TGCAGTGCTGGACGTATCAGGGAGAACACCTTC.

This clonotype was seen a handful of times. The chain carries TRBV12-3 or TRBV12-4 and TRBJ1-2; the D gene is possibly TRBD1 (6 bases). The V end lost 6 bases, the J end lost 9 bases, and 14 bases lay between the germline ends. The CDR3 is made up of 12 amino acids. The CDR3 bases are TGTGCCAGCAGCCCCAACAGGGATAGCTACACCTTC. It is translated as CASSPNRDSYTF.

The table lists this clonotype with a few counts. This may come from a read error, since a much larger clone is one base off. J is TRBJ2-1 and V is TRBV20-1; no clear D gene. In germline, CDR1 is DFQATT, CDR2 SNEGSKA (reference sequence). This CDR3 is 15 amino acids long. V was trimmed by 0 bases and J by 13 bases, leaving 22 bases between them. This CDR3 is CSARDRVSLIATQFF. In DNA, the CDR3 is TGCAGTGCTAGAGATCGGGTCTCTCTCATCGCGACCCAGTTCTTC.

The rearrangement links TRBV28 to TRBJ1-2; 7 nucleotides align to TRBD1. Unmatched junction bases numbered 8, after V lost 5 bases and J lost 8 bases. Germline CDR1 is MDHEN and CDR2 is SYDVKM. The CDR3 has 13 amino acids. The CDR3 sequence: CASSAGTERGYTF. In DNA form, the CDR3 reads TGTGCCAGCAGTGCCGGGACAGAACGGGGCTACACCTTC.

The chain has TRBV6-2 or TRBV6-3 and TRBJ2-3, with TRBD2 matching 10 bases. The CDR3 runs to 17 residues. V was pared by 6 bases and J by 0 bases, with 9 bases of the junction left unmatched. In germline, CDR1 is MNHEY, CDR2 SVGEGT. CDR3 sequence reads: CASSAGTSAPSTDTQYF. In DNA, the CDR3 is TGTGCCAGCAGCGCAGGGACTAGCGCCCCGAGCACAGATACGCAGTATTTT.

The chain joins TRBV5-1 to TRBJ1-1; the match to TRBD1 covers 8 bases. Unmatched junction bases numbered 9, after V lost 3 bases and J lost 2 bases. From germline, CDR1 is SGHRS and CDR2 YFSETQ. The CDR3 runs 16 residues. The CDR3 region has the DNA TGCGCCAGCAGCTCCCGTGGGTCAGGGGGCAACACTGAAGCTTTCTTT. Its protein product is CASSSRGSGGNTEAFF.

The chain couples TRBV2 to TRBJ1-2; possible D gene TRBD1, 6 bases. V was shortened by 4 bases and J by 6 bases, with 12 bases between the two germline ends. CDR3 length equals 13 residues. Germline V lookup: CDR1 SNHLY, CDR2 FYNNEI. Here the CDR3 DNA reads TGTGCCAGCAGTGTATGGGGGCGGGATGGCTACACCTTC. Translating gives CASSVWGRDGYTF.

J is TRBJ2-3 and V is TRBV5-1; possibly TRBD1 for D (5 bases). The germline gives CDR1 SGHRS, CDR2 YFSETQ. CDR3 length equals 15 residues. V was clipped by 2 bases and J by 3 bases, with 13 bases between them. CDR3 sequence (DNA): TGCGCCAGCAGCTTAACTCAGGGTAGAACAGATACGCAGTATTTT. It is translated as CASSLTQGRTDTQYF. The variable domain in full, completed from reference TRBV5-1 and TRBJ2-3, reads KAGVTQTPRYLIKTRGQQVTLSCSPISGHRSVSWYQQTPGQGLQFLFEYFSETQRNKGNFPGRFSGRQFSNSRSEMNVSTLELGDSALYLCASSLTQGRTDTQYFGPGTRLTVL.

The V and J genes are TRBV9 and TRBJ2-5; tentatively, D is TRBD1 (5 bases). Germline CDR1 SGDLS, CDR2 YYNGEE. This CDR3 is built from 15 residues. V was trimmed by 0 bases and J by 1 base, leaving 10 bases between them. The CDR3 sequence: CASSVVGRVQETQYF. DNA of the CDR3: TGTGCCAGCAGCGTAGTAGGCAGGGTCCAAGAGACCCAGTACTTC.

This clonotype came up a few times. The chain couples TRBV6-2 or TRBV6-3 to TRBJ2-5; 7 nucleotides line up with TRBD1. Germline lookup yields CDR1 MNHEY and CDR2 SVGEGT. J was trimmed by 5 bases and V by 6 bases; bases with no gene match: 6. The CDR3 length is 13 residues. The CDR3 here is CASRPTTGETQYF. In nucleotides, the CDR3 is TGTGCCAGCAGGCCGACGACAGGGGAGACCCAGTACTTC.

A few counts support this clonotype. The V gene is TRBV27, the J gene TRBJ2-7; 7 positions match TRBD1. The CDR3 spans 17 residues. The trim removed 5 bases at V and 2 bases at J, leaving 15 bases unmatched. Germline lookup yields CDR1 MNHEY and CDR2 SMNVEV (reference sequence). CDR3 nucleotide sequence: TGTGCCAGCAGTCCAACGTCTACCACAGGGGTTCCCTACGAGCAGTACTTC. Its translation is CASSPTSTTGVPYEQYF.

The chain is built from TRBV2 and TRBJ2-1; maybe TRBD2 (5 bases). The ends were cut back, 8 bases at V and 1 base at J, with 12 bases in the middle. This CDR3 contains 14 residues. Germline V gene lookup returns CDR1 SNHLY and CDR2 FYNNEI. The CDR3 here is CASRPDYSYNEQFF. CDR3 nucleotide sequence: TGTGCCAGCCGTCCTGACTATTCCTACAATGAGCAGTTCTTC.

The chain recombines TRBV29-1 with TRBJ2-5; 7 nucleotides line up with TRBD1. The CDR3 spans 13 residues. J gave up 11 bases and V 7 bases, and 16 bases lay outside the gene matches. The germline V gene encodes CDR1 SQVTM and CDR2 ANQGSEA. The CDR3 nucleotides read TGCAGCGGTGGGGGAAGGGACAGTGGAGAGCAGTACTTC. This translates into CSGGGRDSGEQYF.

This chain links TRBV15 with TRBJ1-1; D may be TRBD1 (5 bases). V gave up 0 bases and J gave up 8 bases, with 16 bases separating them. The CDR3 totals 15 residues. CDR1 and CDR2 (germline): LNHNV, YYDKDF (reference sequence). CDR3 sequence: CATSRDRAGWGEAFF. The CDR3 DNA is TGTGCCACCAGCAGAGATCGCGCGGGTTGGGGGGAAGCTTTCTTT.

With regard to this clonotype: This may be a read error: a much more frequent sequence differs by one nucleotide. The chain joins TRBV28 to TRBJ2-1, with 7 bases that match TRBD1. Germline V gives CDR1 MDHEN, CDR2 SYDVKM. The V gene end was trimmed by 2 bases and the J gene end by 9 bases; junction bases not matched to a gene: 10. The CDR3 is made up of 15 amino acids. CDR3 DNA: TGTGCCAGCAGTTTAATAGGACAGGATTTGGCTGAGCAGTTCTTC. Its translation is CASSLIGQDLAEQFF.

This sequence joins TRBV20-1 and TRBJ2-7; D possibly matches TRBD1 or TRBD2 (5 bases each). The CDR3 has 16 amino acids. Trimming shortened V by 5 bases and J by 0 bases, and 20 bases separated the two germline ends. Per germline, CDR1 DFQATT and CDR2 SNEGSKA (reference sequence). The CDR3 here is CSARHSTGRGSYEQYF. CDR3 coding DNA: TGCAGTGCTCGGCACTCTACGGGACGGGGCTCCTACGAGCAGTACTTC.

As for this clonotype: One junction end does not reproduce the germline sequence, and a read error may be involved. V usage is TRBV11-1 and J usage is TRBJ2-3; D might be TRBD2 (7 bases). From germline, CDR1 is SGHAT and CDR2 FQDESV (reference sequence). The CDR3 contains 17 residues. The CDR3 is CASSLAGGGSGTDTQYF. The CDR3 bases are TGTGCCAGCAGCTTAGCGGGAGGGGGTTCTGGCACGGATACGCAGTATTTT.

This clonotype was observed a handful of times. The CDR3 DNA reads as TGCAGTGTTGAGTCCTACTATGGCTACACCTTC. Its protein is CSVESYYGYTF. The chain joins TRBV20-1 to TRBJ1-2; D unresolved. Germline V gene data show CDR1 as DFQATT and CDR2 as SNEGSKA (reference sequence). The CDR3 extends over 11 amino acids. The V end lost 7 bases, the J end lost 3 bases, and 9 bases lay between the germline ends.

This clonotype has a handful of counts. The CDR3 sequence: CASSFGTTGELFF. In DNA, the CDR3 is TGTGCCAGCAGCTTCGGGACCACCGGGGAGCTGTTTTTT. The rearrangement joins TRBV7-9 to TRBJ2-2; D is perhaps TRBD1 or TRBD2 (5 bases each). The germline V gene encodes CDR1 SEHNR and CDR2 FQNEAQ (reference sequence). The germline V and J ends were trimmed by 3 bases and 4 bases, with 6 bases remaining between them. This CDR3 region has 13 residues. The variable domain in full, with the rest retrieved from reference TRBV7-9 and TRBJ2-2, is DTGVSQNPRHKITKRGQNVTFRCDPISEHNRLYWYRQTLGQGPEFLTYFQNEAQLEKSRLLSDRFSAERPKGSFSTLEIQRTEQGDSAMYLCASSFGTTGELFFGEGSRLTVL.

The rearrangement links TRBV29-1 to TRBJ2-7; D is ambiguous. CDR1 and CDR2 (germline): SQVTM, ANQGSEA. V lost 1 base and J 4 bases, leaving 5 bases between the germline ends. This CDR3 has 11 residues. The chain's CDR3 is CSVEAEYEQYF. CDR3 coding DNA: TGCAGCGTTGAAGCAGAGTACGAGCAGTACTTC.

The chain links TRBV6-1 to TRBJ1-5; 8 bases map to TRBD1. V trimming: 4 bases; J trimming: 5 bases; junction bases outside the gene matches: 7. Looked up from germline, CDR1 is MNHNS and CDR2 is SASEGT. CDR3 length equals 15 residues. CDR3 nucleotides: TGTGCCAGCAGTGCCGGGACAGGTCGGGATCAGCCCCAGCATTTT. As protein: CASSAGTGRDQPQHF.

On this clonotype: A read error may account for a junction end that differs from germline. The rearrangement links TRBV14 to TRBJ2-1; no firm D call. CDR1 and CDR2 (germline): SGHDN, FVKESK. The CDR3 is 15 residues long. The DNA for the CDR3 is TGTGCCGGCAGCCAAGATCTCAGCTCCTACAATGAGCAGTTCTTC. It translates to CAGSQDLSSYNEQFF.

This chain joins TRBV20-1 and TRBJ2-5, with 10 bases lining up with TRBD2. V was clipped by 5 bases and J by 4 bases; unmatched bases: 13. Germline CDR1 and CDR2: DFQATT and SNEGSKA (reference sequence). The CDR3 sequence is 16 residues long. For the CDR3, the DNA is TGCAGTGCTGGATCCAGCGGGAGGGCCGTCGGAGAGACCCAGTACTTC. It codes for CSAGSSGRAVGETQYF.

The sample holds many counts of this clonotype. The V and J genes are TRBV27 and TRBJ2-5; the match to TRBD2 covers 12 bases. Germline loops: CDR1 MNHEY, CDR2 SMNVEV (reference sequence). The trim removed 4 bases at V and 4 bases at J, leaving 4 bases unmatched. CDR3 length: 15 residues. The CDR3 loop is CASSSGLAGPETQYF. The CDR3 DNA reads TGTGCCAGCAGTTCGGGACTAGCGGGTCCAGAGACCCAGTACTTC.

The genes are TRBV6-1 and TRBJ2-4; D is undetermined. The end of the DNA is better explained by TRBJ2-7, so the J call may be wrong. The CDR3 contains 11 residues. Germline lookup yields CDR1 MNHNS and CDR2 SASEGT. Written as DNA, the CDR3 is TGTGCCAGCATGGGGTTTGCCGAGCAGTACTTC. Translating it yields CASMGFAEQYF.

The rearrangement links TRBV9 to TRBJ2-1; TRBD2 is a possible D gene (6 bases). The CDR3 is 14 residues long. V gave up 6 bases and J gave up 1 base, with 11 bases separating them. From germline, CDR1 is SGDLS and CDR2 YYNGEE. CDR3 in DNA: TGTGCCAGCACCCCCGGGACTTCCTACAATGAGCAGTTCTTC. Protein sequence: CASTPGTSYNEQFF.

This chain connects TRBV20-1 to TRBJ1-5; possible D gene TRBD1, 5 bases. Trimming stripped 4 bases from V and 5 bases from J, with 24 bases between. CDR1 and CDR2 from the germline V gene are DFQATT and SNEGSKA (reference sequence). This CDR3 spans 17 amino acids. The CDR3 bases are TGCAGTGCTACCAAACCCGGGGGATCCTCTTTGCATCAGCCCCAGCATTTT. The encoded protein is CSATKPGGSSLHQPQHF.

This clonotype turned up a few times. The chain links TRBV12-3 or TRBV12-4 to TRBJ2-1, with 10 bases matching TRBD2. There are 15 residues in the CDR3. J lost 4 bases, V lost 7 bases, and 7 bases had no gene match. CDR3 sequence (DNA): TGTGCCAGCACCTCAGAGCGGGGGGGATACAATGAGCAGTTCTTC. As protein: CASTSERGGYNEQFF.

This clonotype was found once. The rearrangement links TRBV11-3 to TRBJ1-1; D possibly corresponds to TRBD1 (5 bases). V was clipped by 5 bases and J by 5 bases, with 21 bases between them. This CDR3 contains 16 residues. Germline assignment: CDR1 SGHNT and CDR2 YENEEA. In DNA, the CDR3 is TGTGCCAGCAGCCGCCCCCCCGAGCAGGGTCCGACTGAAGCTTTCTTT. It encodes CASSRPPEQGPTEAFF.